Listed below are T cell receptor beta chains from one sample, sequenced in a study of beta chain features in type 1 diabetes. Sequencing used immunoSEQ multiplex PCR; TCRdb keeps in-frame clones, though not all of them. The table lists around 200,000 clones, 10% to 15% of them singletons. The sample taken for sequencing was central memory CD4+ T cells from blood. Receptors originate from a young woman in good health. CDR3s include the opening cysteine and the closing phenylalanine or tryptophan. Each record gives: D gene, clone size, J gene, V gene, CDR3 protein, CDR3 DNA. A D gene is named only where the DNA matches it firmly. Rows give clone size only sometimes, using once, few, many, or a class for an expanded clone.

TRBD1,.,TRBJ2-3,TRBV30,CAWSDRVLPDTQYF,TGTGCCTGGAGCGACAGGGTGCTTCCAGATACGCAGTATTTT
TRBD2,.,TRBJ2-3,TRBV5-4,CASSRNSGRSSDTQYF,TGTGCCAGCAGCCGAAATAGCGGGAGAAGCTCAGATACGCAGTATTTT
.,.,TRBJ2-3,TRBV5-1,CASSLAKGAQLTDTQYF,TGCGCCAGCAGCTTGGCCAAAGGGGCCCAACTCACAGATACGCAGTATTTT
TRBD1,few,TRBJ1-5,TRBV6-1,CASSAQGAREPQHF,TGTGCCAGCAGTGCTCAGGGGGCGCGGGAGCCCCAGCATTTT
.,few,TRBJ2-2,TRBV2,CASSGLYNTGELFF,TGTGCCAGCAGTGGACTGTACAACACCGGGGAGCTGTTTTTT
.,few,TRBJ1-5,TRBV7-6,CASSLRRGDSNQPQHF,TGTGCCAGCAGCTTAAGACGGGGGGATAGCAATCAGCCCCAGCATTTT
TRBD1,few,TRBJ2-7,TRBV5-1,CASSSQGEQYF,TGCGCCAGCAGCTCACAGGGGGAGCAGTACTTC
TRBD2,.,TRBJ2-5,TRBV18,CASSPLAGGETQYF,TGTGCCAGCTCTCCTCTAGCGGGAGGAGAGACCCAGTACTTC
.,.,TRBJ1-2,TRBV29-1,CSVAGRGLSYGYTF,TGCAGCGTTGCAGGGCGGGGGCTCAGTTATGGCTACACCTTC
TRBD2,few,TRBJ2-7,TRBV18,CASSPRLADYEQYF,TGTGCCAGCTCACCACGACTAGCGGACTACGAGCAGTACTTC
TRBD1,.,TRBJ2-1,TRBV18,CASSPGDREEFF,TGTGCCAGCTCACCCGGGGACAGGGAGGAGTTCTTC
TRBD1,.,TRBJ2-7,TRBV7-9,CASSPWDRGSYEQYF,TGTGCCAGCAGCCCCTGGGACAGGGGATCCTACGAGCAGTACTTC
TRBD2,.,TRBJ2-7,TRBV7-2,CASSPVGAGGWYEQYF,TGTGCCAGCAGCCCCGTCGGGGCGGGAGGTTGGTACGAGCAGTACTTC
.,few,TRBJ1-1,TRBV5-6,CASSFGELYTEAFF,TGTGCCAGCAGCTTCGGGGAACTTTACACGGAAGCTTTCTTT
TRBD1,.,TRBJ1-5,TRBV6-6,CASSGTGGNQPQHF,TGTGCCAGTTCGGGGACAGGGGGCAATCAGCCCCAGCATTTT
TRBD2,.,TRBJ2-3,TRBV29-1,CSVGLAGGPDTQYF,TGCAGCGTTGGTTTGGCGGGAGGGCCAGATACGCAGTATTTT
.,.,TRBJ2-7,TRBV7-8,CASGTAGNYEQYF,TGTGCCAGCGGCACGGCAGGGAACTACGAGCAGTACTTC
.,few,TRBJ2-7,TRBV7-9,CASSPDTYEQYF,TGTGCCAGCAGCCCCGACACCTACGAGCAGTACTTC
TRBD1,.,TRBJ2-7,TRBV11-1,CASSPNLDRASSYEQYF,TGTGCCAGCAGCCCAAATCTCGACAGGGCCTCCTCCTACGAGCAGTACTTC
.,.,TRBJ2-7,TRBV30,CAWSKSLSHYEQYF,TGTGCCTGGAGTAAAAGTCTATCGCACTACGAGCAGTACTTC
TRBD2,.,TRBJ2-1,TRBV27,CASSPPGLAAREQFF,TGTGCCAGCAGTCCTCCGGGACTAGCGGCTCGGGAGCAGTTCTTC
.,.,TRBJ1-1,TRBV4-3,CASSQEPDSYTEAFF,TGCGCCAGCAGCCAAGAACCGGACAGTTACACTGAAGCTTTCTTT
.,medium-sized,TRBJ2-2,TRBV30,CAWSGIRTGTGELFF,TGTGCCTGGAGTGGGATACGAACGGGAACCGGGGAGCTGTTTTTT
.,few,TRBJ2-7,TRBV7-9,CASSPTAVGNYEQYF,TGTGCCAGCAGCCCGACCGCCGTGGGCAACTACGAGCAGTACTTC
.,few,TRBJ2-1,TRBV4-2,CASSQAQQGNEQFF,TGTGCCAGCAGCCAAGCGCAACAGGGAAATGAGCAGTTCTTC
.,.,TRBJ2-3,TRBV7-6,CASSSTRDTQYF,TGTGCCAGCAGCTCCACACGAGATACGCAGTATTTT
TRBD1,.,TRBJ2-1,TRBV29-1,CSVFTPGQPIYNEQFF,TGCAGCGTCTTTACCCCGGGACAGCCTATTTACAATGAGCAGTTCTTC
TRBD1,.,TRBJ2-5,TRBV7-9,CASSPGLRTGPEETQYF,TGTGCCAGCAGCCCAGGACTCCGGACAGGCCCCGAAGAGACCCAGTACTTC
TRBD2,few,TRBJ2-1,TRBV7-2,CASSHGTSGYNEQFF,TGTGCCAGCAGCCACGGGACTAGCGGCTACAATGAGCAGTTCTTC
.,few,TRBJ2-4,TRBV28,CASGSPGEWAKNIQYF,TGTGCCAGCGGATCTCCCGGGGAGTGGGCCAAAAACATTCAGTACTTC
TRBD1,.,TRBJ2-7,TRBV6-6,CASSSTGSPYEQYF,TGTGCCAGCAGCTCGACAGGGAGTCCCTACGAGCAGTACTTC
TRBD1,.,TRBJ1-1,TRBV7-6,CASSPGQGHTEAFF,TGTGCCAGCAGCCCTGGACAGGGGCACACTGAAGCTTTCTTT
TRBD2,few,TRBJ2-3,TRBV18,CASSPSGRGTDTQYF,TGTGCCAGCTCGCCGAGCGGGAGGGGAACAGATACGCAGTATTTT
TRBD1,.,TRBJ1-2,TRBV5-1,CASRGTGSEIGYGYTF,TGCGCCAGCCGAGGGACAGGGTCCGAAATCGGCTATGGCTACACCTTC
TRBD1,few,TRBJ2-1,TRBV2,CASSATGVRGNEQFF,TGTGCCAGCAGTGCTACAGGGGTCCGGGGCAATGAGCAGTTCTTC
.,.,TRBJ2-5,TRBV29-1,CSVLSGETQYF,TGCAGCGTTTTGAGTGGAGAGACCCAGTACTTC
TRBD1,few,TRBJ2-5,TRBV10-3,CAISESGDRGQETQYF,TGTGCCATCAGTGAGTCGGGCGACAGGGGGCAAGAGACCCAGTACTTC
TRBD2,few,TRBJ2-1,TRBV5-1,CASSLALAGGNEQFF,TGCGCCAGCAGCTTGGCTCTAGCGGGAGGCAATGAGCAGTTCTTC
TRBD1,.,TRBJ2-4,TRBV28,CASCIPGQGANIQYF,TGTGCCAGCTGTATTCCGGGACAGGGGGCGAACATTCAGTACTTC
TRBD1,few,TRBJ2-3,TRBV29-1,CSVKPGQGNLDTQYF,TGCAGCGTCAAACCGGGACAGGGAAATTTGGATACGCAGTATTTT
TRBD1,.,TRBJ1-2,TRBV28,CASSFTGGYGYTF,TGTGCCAGCAGTTTTACAGGGGGGTATGGCTACACCTTC
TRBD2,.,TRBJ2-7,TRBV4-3,CASSFGAGGTDYEQYF,TGCGCCAGCAGCTTTGGCGCGGGAGGGACAGACTACGAGCAGTACTTC
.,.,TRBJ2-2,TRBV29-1,CSGGLPDTGELFF,TGCAGCGGGGGCCTACCTGACACCGGGGAGCTGTTTTTT
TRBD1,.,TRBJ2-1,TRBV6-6,CASSYSWTGGNEQFF,TGTGCCAGCAGTTACTCGTGGACAGGGGGGAATGAGCAGTTCTTC
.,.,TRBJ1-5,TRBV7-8,CASSPARRLDSNQPQHF,TGTGCCAGCAGCCCCGCCCGGCGGCTAGATAGCAATCAGCCCCAGCATTTT
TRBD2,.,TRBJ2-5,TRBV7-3,CASSWGTSATQETQYF,TGTGCCAGCAGCTGGGGGACTAGCGCAACCCAAGAGACCCAGTACTTC
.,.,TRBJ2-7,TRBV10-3,CAISESSGSYEQYF,TGTGCCATCAGTGAGTCGTCGGGTTCCTACGAGCAGTACTTC
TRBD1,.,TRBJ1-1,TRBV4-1,CASSQRQGVAEAFF,TGCGCCAGCAGCCAAAGACAGGGGGTCGCTGAAGCTTTCTTT
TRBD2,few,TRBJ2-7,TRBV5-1,CASSLERGGNEQYF,TGCGCCAGCAGCTTGGAGCGGGGAGGGAACGAGCAGTACTTC
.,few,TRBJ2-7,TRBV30,CAWSVIGGLAPSF,TGTGCCTGGAGTGTAATAGGAGGGTTGGCACCCTCCTTC
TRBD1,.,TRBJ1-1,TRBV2,CARGGQGALNTEAFF,TGTGCCAGGGGGGGACAGGGCGCACTGAACACTGAAGCTTTCTTT
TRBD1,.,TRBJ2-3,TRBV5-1,CASSLLGQGYHSTDTQYF,TGCGCCAGCAGCTTGCTGGGACAGGGTTATCATAGCACAGATACGCAGTATTTT
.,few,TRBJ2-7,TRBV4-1,CASSQENRYEQYF,TGCGCCAGCAGCCAAGAAAACAGGTACGAGCAGTACTTC
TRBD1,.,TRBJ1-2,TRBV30,CAWSGRGLLLSRNYGYTF,TGTGCCTGGAGTGGGAGGGGGCTATTACTATCCCGCAACTATGGCTACACCTTC
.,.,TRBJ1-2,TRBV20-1,CSATSNYGYTF,TGCAGTGCTACCAGTAACTATGGCTACACCTTC